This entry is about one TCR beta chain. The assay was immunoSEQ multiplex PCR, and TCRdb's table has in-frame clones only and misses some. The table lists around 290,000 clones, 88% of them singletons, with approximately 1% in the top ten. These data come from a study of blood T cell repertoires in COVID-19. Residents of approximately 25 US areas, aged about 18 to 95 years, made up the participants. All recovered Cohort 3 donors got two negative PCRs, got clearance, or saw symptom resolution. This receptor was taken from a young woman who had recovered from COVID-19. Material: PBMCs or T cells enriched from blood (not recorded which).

This CDR3 is CSVSNRGPNQPQHF. Written as DNA, the CDR3 is TGCAGCGTGTCTAACAGGGGCCCCAATCAGCCCCAGCATTTT. This chain links TRBV29-1 with TRBJ1-5; 7 bases align to TRBD1. Germline V gives CDR1 SQVTM, CDR2 ANQGSEA. The ends lost 6 bases at V and 3 bases at J; junction bases unmatched: 8. This CDR3 has 14 amino acids.